This is a list of T cell receptor beta chains from one sample in a study of T cell responses to AZD1222 COVID-19 vaccine. Assay used: immunoSEQ multiplex PCR; TCRdb lists only in-frame clones, some missing. The repertoire holds 75,000 to 90,000 clones, with roughly 89% as singletons. The input for sequencing was peripheral blood, taken on day 0 of AZD1222 vaccination. The receptors originated from an adult in good health. Each CDR3 is given with its conserved first and last residue. D genes are given only for firm matches. Only some rows state a clone size, as once, few, many or a class for expanded clones.

NA | TRBJ2-7 | TRBV18 | NA | TGTGCCAGCTCACGCCTGGGGGGCCACGAGCAGTACTTC | CASSRLGGHEQYF
NA | TRBJ1-1 | TRBV5-1 | NA | TGCGCCAGCAGCTATAGGGCGATGAACACTGAAGCTTTCTTT | CASSYRAMNTEAFF
NA | TRBJ1-5 | TRBV19 | TRBD1 | TGTGCCAGTAGATATGACAGGGAGGGCAATCAGCCCCAGCATTTT | CASRYDREGNQPQHF
NA | TRBJ2-7 | TRBV7-2 | NA | TGTGCCAGCAGCTTAGTCGGGTTAACCTACGAGCAGTACTTC | CASSLVGLTYEQYF
NA | TRBJ2-7 | TRBV20-1 | TRBD1 | TGCAGTGCTGGACAGGGGAACGAGCAGTACTTC | CSAGQGNEQYF
NA | TRBJ2-2 | TRBV15 | TRBD1 | TGTGCCACCAGCGGGGGACAGGGAGACACCGGGGAGCTGTTTTTT | CATSGGQGDTGELFF
NA | TRBJ2-7 | TRBV29-1 | TRBD2 | TGCAGCGTTAACCCCGGGGAGGGCTACGAGCAGTACTTC | CSVNPGEGYEQYF
NA | TRBJ1-4 | TRBV5-8 | NA | TGTGCCAGCAGCTCGAGGGGGGGAGGTCGGAAACTGTTTTTT | CASSSRGGGRKLFF
NA | TRBJ2-1 | TRBV27 | TRBD1 | TGTGCCAGCGGAGCTTCCCCCGGACAGGTTGGCAATGAGCAGTTCTTC | CASGASPGQVGNEQFF
NA | TRBJ1-1 | TRBV28 | NA | TGTGCCAGCAGTTTAGCAACAGGGAAAACTGAAGCTTTCTTT | CASSLATGKTEAFF
NA | TRBJ1-1 | TRBV11-3 | NA | TGTGCCAGCGGTCCGGGTAAGAACACTGAAGCTTTCTTT | CASGPGKNTEAFF
NA | TRBJ2-3 | TRBV7-8 | TRBD2 | TGTGCCAGCAGCTTCGGCCCTACAGCGGGAGGGCCGTGGGACACAGATACGCAGTATTTT | CASSFGPTAGGPWDTDTQYF
once | TRBJ1-4 | TRBV7-9 | NA | TGTGCCAGCAGCCACGCATGGGACGAAAAACTGTTTTTT | CASSHAWDEKLFF
NA | TRBJ2-3 | TRBV5-5 | NA | TGTGCCAGCAGCTTGGTAGGAGGGAGGACAGATACGCAGTATTTT | CASSLVGGRTDTQYF
once | TRBJ2-3 | TRBV5-1 | NA | TGCGCCAGCAGCTTGGTTCAGGGCACAGATACGCAGTATTTT | CASSLVQGTDTQYF
once | TRBJ2-2 | TRBV30 | TRBD1 | TGTGCCTGGAGTCGCCGGACAGGGAACACCGGGGAGCTGTTTTTT | CAWSRRTGNTGELFF
NA | TRBJ2-7 | TRBV3-1/TRBV3-2 | NA | TGTGCCAGCAGCAGGGCCTCCTACGAGCAGTACTTC | CASSRASYEQYF
NA | TRBJ2-7 | TRBV9 | NA | TGTGCCAGCAGCCCACCGGGGGCCTCCTACGAGCAGTACTTC | CASSPPGASYEQYF
NA | TRBJ2-3 | TRBV30 | NA | TGTGCCTGGAGGGAGAGCACAGATACGCAGTATTTT | CAWRESTDTQYF
NA | TRBJ2-7 | TRBV30 | NA | TGTGCCTGGAGTGCAATAATGGGCTACGAGCAGTACTTC | CAWSAIMGYEQYF
NA | TRBJ2-3 | TRBV7-3 | NA | TGTGCCAGCAGCTTAAGGGCTGGCACAGATACGCAGTATTTT | CASSLRAGTDTQYF
NA | TRBJ1-1 | TRBV19 | TRBD1 | TGTGCCAGTAGAGGACAGGGTCTGACTGAAGCTTTCTTT | CASRGQGLTEAFF
NA | TRBJ2-7 | TRBV7-6 | TRBD1 | TGTGCCAGCAGCTTAGCCGGAGGACAGGGTGAGCAGTACTTC | CASSLAGGQGEQYF
NA | TRBJ1-2 | TRBV6-5 | TRBD1 | TGTGCCAGCAGTTATTACGACAGGGGGGGCTACACCTTC | CASSYYDRGGYTF